One sample yielded the 27 T cell receptor beta chains listed below, sequenced in a study of blood T cell repertoires in COVID-19. TCRdb's table, derived via immunoSEQ multiplex PCR, lists solely in-frame clones and lacks some. The data show a few hundred thousand clones, 80% to 90% seen once. The sample consisted of peripheral blood. The receptors here all came from a woman younger than 45 with COVID-19, enrolled during active disease.

The chain recombines TRBV6-4 with TRBJ2-3, with a weak D call TRBD1 (5 bases). In germline, CDR1 is MRHNA, CDR2 SNTAGT. The V and J ends lost 6 bases and 4 bases respectively, with 11 bases between them. The CDR3 consists of 13 residues. The CDR3 DNA reads as TGTGCCAGCAGGGGCAGGGATCCAGATACGCAGTATTTT. Translating gives CASRGRDPDTQYF.

In DNA, the CDR3 is TGTGCCATCGGGAGCCTGAACACTGAAGCTTTCTTT. This sequence encodes CAIGSLNTEAFF. The genes are TRBV10-3 and TRBJ1-1, with unresolved D. The germline gives CDR1 ENHRY, CDR2 SYGVKD. V lost 8 bases and J lost 0, with 7 bases in between. The CDR3 has 12 amino acids.

The CDR3 nucleotides read TGTGCCATCAGTGAGTCGTCTAGCCTCCTCTCGGTTGAGCAGTACTTC. Translating gives CAISESSSLLSVEQYF. V gene TRBV10-3 combines with J gene TRBJ2-7, with D perhaps matching TRBD2 (5 bases). The CDR3 is made up of 16 amino acids. V lost 0 bases and J lost 7, with 19 bases in between. The germline V gene encodes CDR1 ENHRY and CDR2 SYGVKD.

The V and J genes are TRBV9 and TRBJ2-3; 8 bases agree with TRBD2. Germline CDR1 and CDR2: SGDLS and YYNGEE. The CDR3 sequence is 15 residues long. Trimming removed 0 bases from V and 3 bases from J; junction bases left unmatched: 3. The DNA of the CDR3 is TGTGCCAGCAGCGTAGTAACTAGCGGAACAGATACGCAGTATTTT. Protein sequence: CASSVVTSGTDTQYF.

The rearrangement links TRBV10-1 to TRBJ1-1; D possibly corresponds to TRBD1 (5 bases). Trimming left V 1 base short and J 4 bases short, with 7 bases between. This CDR3 has 13 residues. The germline gives CDR1 WNHNN, CDR2 SYGVQD (reference sequence). CDR3 nucleotides: TGCGCCAGCAGTGAGTTCGGGGGCACTGAAGCTTTCTTT. Amino acids: CASSEFGGTEAFF.

The gene calls are TRBV19 and TRBJ2-1; a weak D match, TRBD2 (6 bases). The CDR3 extends over 17 amino acids. Germline CDR1 reads LNHDA; CDR2 reads SQIVND (reference sequence). With 1 base removed from V and 8 bases from J, the gap between germline ends came to 21 bases. The DNA for the CDR3 is TGTGCCAGTAGTATAGTTCCCCCCGGGACTGATCTCTATGAGCAGTTCTTC. Protein: CASSIVPPGTDLYEQFF.

The chain links TRBV6-2 or TRBV6-3 to TRBJ2-7, with 10 positions matching TRBD2. With 5 bases clipped from V and 6 bases from J, the junction kept 13 bases outside the gene matches. CDR3 length: 16 amino acids. Germline values: CDR1 MNHEY, CDR2 SVGEGT. The CDR3 loop is CASSISGGPYPAEQYF. Here the CDR3 DNA reads TGTGCCAGCAGTATTAGCGGGGGGCCATACCCGGCCGAGCAGTACTTC.

This chain links TRBV11-2 with TRBJ2-3; D may be TRBD2 (5 bases). CDR1 and CDR2 (germline): SGHAT, FQNNGV. The length of the CDR3 is 12 residues. The V and J ends lost 5 bases and 8 bases respectively, with 11 bases between them. CDR3 region: CASSQHRGTQYF. CDR3 nucleotide sequence: TGTGCCAGCAGCCAACACCGGGGTACGCAGTATTTT.

This rearrangement joins TRBV6-6 to TRBJ1-4, with D possibly matching TRBD1 (6 bases). The CDR3 has 14 amino acids. The V gene lost 5 bases and the J gene lost 5 bases, with 12 bases spanning the gap. Germline-derived CDR1 and CDR2 are MNHNY and SVGAGI (reference sequence). CDR3 protein: CASSHGTRNEKLFF. CDR3 nucleotide sequence: TGTGCCAGCAGTCACGGGACACGAAATGAAAAACTGTTTTTT.

The chain combines TRBV19 with TRBJ1-5, with no clear D. Looked up from germline, CDR1 is LNHDA and CDR2 is SQIVND (reference sequence). The V gene lost 3 bases and the J gene lost 0 bases, with 9 bases spanning the gap. The CDR3 sequence is 15 residues long. CDR3 bases: TGTGCCAGTAGTATTGAGGGATATAGCAATCAGCCCCAGCATTTT. This encodes CASSIEGYSNQPQHF.

CDR3 amino acids: CATSKPGTYEQYV. CDR3 DNA sequence: TGTGCCACCTCTAAGCCTGGGACATACGAGCAGTACGTC. The chain carries TRBV24-1 and TRBJ2-7, with D possibly matching TRBD1 (6 bases). CDR1 is KGHDR, CDR2 SFDVKD, per germline. Deletions cut 9 bases from V and 4 bases from J, with 15 bases between. The CDR3 is 13 amino acids.

V is TRBV28 and J is TRBJ1-2; D is possibly TRBD1 (6 bases). Between the trimmed V and J ends, which lost 6 bases and 1 base, there was a span of 12 bases. Germline CDR1 and CDR2: MDHEN and SYDVKM. The CDR3 extends over 14 amino acids. The CDR3 coding sequence is TGTGCCAGCAGGTACACAGGGTTTAACTATGGCTACACCTTC. This gives the protein CASRYTGFNYGYTF.

The chain is built from TRBV2 and TRBJ2-5; 7 bases fit TRBD2. The germline gives CDR1 SNHLY, CDR2 FYNNEI. V lost 3 bases, J lost 4 bases, and 8 bases stayed unmatched. The CDR3 runs 15 residues. The CDR3 coding sequence is TGTGCCAGCAGTGAGGAGCGGGGTGTCGCAGAGACCCAGTACTTC. Translation gives CASSEERGVAETQYF.

Of note for this clone: This sample also contains other DNA sequences that code for the same CDR3. This chain links TRBV5-1 with TRBJ2-5; 8 bases fit TRBD2. The CDR3 loop spans 14 amino acids. V lost 0 bases and J lost 5; bases outside the gene matches: 3. Germline assignment: CDR1 SGHRS and CDR2 YFSETQ. The CDR3 reads CASSLALAGETQYF. The CDR3 DNA sequence: TGCGCCAGCAGCTTGGCTTTAGCGGGGGAGACCCAGTACTTC.

V gene TRBV19 combines with J gene TRBJ1-3, with no clear D. V was clipped by 5 bases and J by 2 bases, with 13 bases between them. Germline V gene lookup returns CDR1 LNHDA and CDR2 SQIVND (reference sequence). CDR3 length: 15 amino acids. The CDR3 loop reads CASSGPGRTGNTIYF. In nucleotides, the CDR3 is TGTGCCAGTAGTGGTCCCGGTAGAACTGGAAACACCATATATTTT.

The chain couples TRBV2 to TRBJ2-5, with a tentative D call TRBD2 (6 bases). The CDR3 contains 12 residues. Germline CDR1 SNHLY, CDR2 FYNNEI. V was shortened by 7 bases and J by 1 base, with 7 bases between the two germline ends. In DNA, the CDR3 is TGTGCCAGCACTAGCGTCCAAGAGACCCAGTACTTC. This sequence encodes CASTSVQETQYF.

This clone was recorded once. V gene TRBV4-3 combines with J gene TRBJ2-1; TRBD2 might be the D (5 bases). From germline, CDR1 is LGHNA and CDR2 YSLEER. CDR3 length equals 14 residues. Trimming removed 1 base at V and 10 bases at J, with 14 bases between. The CDR3, as DNA: TGCGCCAGCAGCCAAGCTTACGAGGGCAGGGAGCAGTTCTTC. Its protein product is CASSQAYEGREQFF.

V and J are TRBV28 and TRBJ2-7, with D tentatively TRBD2 (6 bases). V dropped 5 bases and J dropped 2 bases, with 16 bases sitting between them. The germline V gene encodes CDR1 MDHEN and CDR2 SYDVKM. There are 15 residues in the CDR3. The CDR3 region has the DNA TGTGCCAGCAGTCTCGGAGGGAGACAAACCTACGAGCAGTACTTC. Translation gives CASSLGGRQTYEQYF.

The CDR3 region is CASRRGADTQYF. CDR3 DNA: TGTGCCAGCCGCCGCGGAGCAGATACGCAGTATTTT. The genes are TRBV6-5 and TRBJ2-3; D gene unclear. The CDR3 is made up of 12 amino acids. The V gene lost 8 bases and the J gene lost 4 bases, with 10 bases spanning the gap. In germline, CDR1 is MNHEY, CDR2 SVGAGI.

This chain links TRBV4-2 with TRBJ2-1, with 7 bases identical to TRBD1. V lost 1 base to trimming and J lost 2 bases; unmatched junction nucleotides: 5. The CDR3 length is 16 residues. Germline V gene lookup returns CDR1 LGHNA and CDR2 YNFKEQ. CDR3 amino acids: CASSQGIGQAYNEQFF. In DNA form, the CDR3 reads TGTGCCAGCAGCCAAGGGATAGGACAGGCCTACAATGAGCAGTTCTTC.

This CDR3 is CASSLFYSPNTEAFF. The CDR3, as DNA: TGTGCCAGCAGCTTGTTTTACAGCCCCAACACTGAAGCTTTCTTT. The J gene is TRBJ1-1, the V gene TRBV5-6, with D unclear. The CDR3 length is 15 residues. Germline V gives CDR1 SGHDT, CDR2 YYEEEE. V shed 1 base and J shed 2 bases, with 12 bases lying between them.

The chain employs TRBV5-5 and TRBJ1-1, with D unclear. This CDR3 comprises 18 residues. Germline-derived CDR1 and CDR2 are SGHKS and YYEKEE (reference sequence). V lost 1 base and J lost 1, with 20 bases in between. DNA of the CDR3: TGTGCCAGCAGCTTGTATTTTCAGCGAGAGGATTGGAACACTGAAGCTTTCTTT. This gives the protein CASSLYFQREDWNTEAFF.

The chain uses TRBV28 and TRBJ2-7; tentative D call: TRBD1 (5 bases). From germline, CDR1 is MDHEN and CDR2 SYDVKM. V was pared by 2 bases and J by 5 bases, with 7 bases between. This CDR3 region has 12 residues. The CDR3: CASSLRGNEQYV. In DNA, the CDR3 is TGTGCCAGCAGTTTAAGGGGTAACGAGCAGTACGTC.

The gene calls are TRBV5-4 and TRBJ2-3, with a weak D call TRBD1 (6 bases). The CDR3 is 16 amino acids. Germline V gene lookup returns CDR1 SGHNT and CDR2 YYREEE (reference sequence). V lost 0 bases and J 4 bases, leaving 15 bases between the germline ends. The CDR3 region is CASSLAGRGRADTQYF. Written as DNA, the CDR3 is TGTGCCAGCAGCTTGGCCGGCAGGGGTCGGGCAGATACGCAGTATTTT.

This chain connects TRBV7-9 to TRBJ2-1, with 7 bases matching TRBD2. This CDR3 is 15 amino acids long. The junction had 16 bases not matched to a gene; V was cut back by 6 bases and J by 11 bases. The germline gives CDR1 SEHNR, CDR2 FQNEAQ (reference sequence). This CDR3 is CASRPNLAGGEKQFF. The DNA for the CDR3 is TGTGCCAGCAGACCGAACTTAGCGGGCGGCGAAAAGCAGTTCTTC.

The chain recombines TRBV11-2 with TRBJ2-3, with unresolved D. Per germline, CDR1 SGHAT and CDR2 FQNNGV. The CDR3 consists of 15 residues. V was cut by 1 base and J by 4 bases, with 12 bases left in between. CDR3 amino acids: CASSLGEFFPDTQYF. The CDR3, as DNA: TGTGCCAGCAGCTTAGGAGAATTCTTTCCAGATACGCAGTATTTT.

The genes are TRBV19 and TRBJ1-4, with TRBD1 matching over 8 bases. Germline-derived CDR1 and CDR2 are LNHDA and SQIVND (reference sequence). The CDR3 sequence is 15 residues long. The V and J ends lost 6 bases and 5 bases, in that order; junction bases with no gene match: 8. The CDR3: CASSTADRENEKLFF. DNA for the CDR3: TGTGCCAGTAGCACCGCGGACAGGGAAAATGAAAAACTGTTTTTT.